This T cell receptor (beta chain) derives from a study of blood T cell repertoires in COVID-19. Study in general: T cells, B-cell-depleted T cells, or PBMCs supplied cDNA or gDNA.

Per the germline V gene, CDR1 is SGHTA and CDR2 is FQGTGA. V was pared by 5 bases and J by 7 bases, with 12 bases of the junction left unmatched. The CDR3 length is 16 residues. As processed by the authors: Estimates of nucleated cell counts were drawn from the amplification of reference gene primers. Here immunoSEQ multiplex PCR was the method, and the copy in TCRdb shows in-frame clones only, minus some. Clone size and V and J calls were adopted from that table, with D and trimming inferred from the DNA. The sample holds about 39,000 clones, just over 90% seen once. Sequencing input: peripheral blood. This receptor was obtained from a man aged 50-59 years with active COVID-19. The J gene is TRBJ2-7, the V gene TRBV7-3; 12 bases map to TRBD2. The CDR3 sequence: CASSPRPSGGAGEQYF. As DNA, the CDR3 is TGTGCCAGCAGCCCACGCCCTAGCGGGGGGGCGGGGGAGCAGTACTTC.